The rows below give T cell receptor beta chains drawn from one sample of a study of CD8 T cells and mutated HIV epitopes. Using its own MiXCR run on the single-cell sequencing reads, TCRdb lists one record per CDR3 protein. The sample has around 730 distinct CDR3 sequences; 50% are singletons. The material sequenced was CD8+ T cells sorted from blood by dual tetramer staining, taken during acute HIV infection. The receptors here all came from a man aged 25 to 40 with HIV-1 infection. Each CDR3 is given with its conserved first and last residue. Fields, in order: J gene, D gene, V gene, clone size, CDR3 length, CDR3 DNA, CDR3 protein. A D gene is named only where the DNA matches it firmly. Some rows have no size entry. The others give once, few or many, or a class for an expanded clone.

j_gene: TRBJ2-7
d_gene: TRBD2
v_gene: TRBV20-1
abundance: few
len: 14
CDR3nt: TGCAGTGCCCCCGGAAGCGGGGGTGTCTACGAGCAGTACTTC
CDR3aa: CSAPGSGGVYEQYF

j_gene: TRBJ2-7
d_gene: TRBD1
v_gene: TRBV20-1
abundance: many
len: 16
CDR3nt: TGCAGTGCTCTCCTTCCCCTGGGACAGGGGTCCTACGAGCAGTACTTC
CDR3aa: CSALLPLGQGSYEQYF

j_gene: TRBJ2-7
d_gene: TRBD2
v_gene: TRBV20-1
abundance: .
len: 16
CDR3nt: TGCAGTGGCTCCAGCCCTCCGGGAGGGACTGTGTACGAGCAGTACTTC
CDR3aa: CSGSSPPGGTVYEQYF

j_gene: TRBJ2-7
d_gene: .
v_gene: TRBV20-1
abundance: few
len: 17
CDR3nt: TGCAGTGCCCCCGGAAGCGGGGGGACAGGGCTCTCCTACGAGCAGTACTTC
CDR3aa: CSAPGSGGTGLSYEQYF

j_gene: TRBJ2-7
d_gene: TRBD1
v_gene: TRBV20-1
abundance: few
len: 13
CDR3nt: TGCAGTGCGGCAACAGGGGGGACCTACGAGCAGTACTTC
CDR3aa: CSAATGGTYEQYF

j_gene: TRBJ2-7
d_gene: TRBD2
v_gene: TRBV20-1
abundance: many
len: 16
CDR3nt: TGCAGTGCCCCGGGACTAGCGGGGATGAGCTCCTACGAGCAGTACTTC
CDR3aa: CSAPGLAGMSSYEQYF

j_gene: TRBJ2-2
d_gene: TRBD2
v_gene: TRBV20-1
abundance: .
len: 14
CDR3nt: TGCAGTGCCCCCGGAAGCGGGGGGACCGGGGAGCTGTTTTTT
CDR3aa: CSAPGSGGTGELFF

j_gene: TRBJ2-7
d_gene: TRBD1
v_gene: TRBV20-1
abundance: hyperexpanded
len: 14
CDR3nt: TGCAGTGCCCCTGGACAGGGCCATTCCTACGAGCAGTACTTC
CDR3aa: CSAPGQGHSYEQYF

j_gene: TRBJ2-7
d_gene: TRBD2
v_gene: TRBV20-1
abundance: .
len: 14
CDR3nt: TGCAGTGCAGCCCCAAGGGGAGGGCCCTACGAGCAGTACTTC
CDR3aa: CSAAPRGGPYEQYF

j_gene: TRBJ2-7
d_gene: .
v_gene: TRBV4-2
abundance: .
len: 15
CDR3nt: TGTGCCAGCAGCCAAGATGGGGCGGGGTATAACGAGCAGTACTTC
CDR3aa: CASSQDGAGYNEQYF

j_gene: TRBJ2-7
d_gene: TRBD2
v_gene: TRBV28
abundance: .
len: 17
CDR3nt: TGTGCCAGCAGTTTTGCCCCGGGTAGCGGGCATACCTACGAGCAGTACTTC
CDR3aa: CASSFAPGSGHTYEQYF

j_gene: TRBJ2-2
d_gene: .
v_gene: TRBV27
abundance: few
len: 20
CDR3nt: .
CDR3aa: CASSSNREAFFGQGTGELFF

j_gene: TRBJ2-7
d_gene: TRBD2
v_gene: TRBV4-1
abundance: .
len: 15
CDR3nt: TGCGCCAGCAGCCCGACTAGCGGGGGGGCCTACGAGCAGTACTTC
CDR3aa: CASSPTSGGAYEQYF

j_gene: TRBJ2-7
d_gene: TRBD1
v_gene: TRBV20-1
abundance: .
len: 16
CDR3nt: TGCAGTGCTACCCCCACGGGACAGGGAGGGTTCTACGAGCAGTACTTC
CDR3aa: CSATPTGQGGFYEQYF

j_gene: TRBJ2-7
d_gene: .
v_gene: TRBV20-1
abundance: .
len: 15
CDR3nt: TGCAGTGCTCCCGGCTCTGGGGTTTCCATATACGAGCAGTACTTC
CDR3aa: CSAPGSGVSIYEQYF

j_gene: TRBJ2-7
d_gene: TRBD2
v_gene: TRBV4-1
abundance: large
len: 17
CDR3nt: TGCGCCAGCAGCCACCAAGAACTAGCGGGGGGGTACTACGAGCAGTACTTC
CDR3aa: CASSHQELAGGYYEQYF

j_gene: TRBJ2-7
d_gene: .
v_gene: TRBV27
abundance: once
len: 11
CDR3nt: TGTGCCAACACCGGAATCTACGAGCAGTACTTC
CDR3aa: CANTGIYEQYF

j_gene: TRBJ2-7
d_gene: TRBD2
v_gene: TRBV20-1
abundance: many
len: 18
CDR3nt: TGCAGTGGCTCCAGCCCTCCGGGACTAGCGGCCCATCTCTACGAGCAGTACTTC
CDR3aa: CSGSSPPGLAAHLYEQYF

j_gene: TRBJ2-7
d_gene: TRBD2
v_gene: TRBV30
abundance: .
len: 14
CDR3nt: TGTGCCAGCAGCCCGACTAGCGGGGCCTACGAGCAGTACTTC
CDR3aa: CASSPTSGAYEQYF

j_gene: TRBJ2-2
d_gene: .
v_gene: TRBV27
abundance: .
len: 20
CDR3nt: .
CDR3aa: CASSSNREAFFGQGTGGLFF

j_gene: TRBJ2-1
d_gene: .
v_gene: TRBV20-1
abundance: .
len: 17
CDR3nt: TGCAGTGCTAGCCAACGAAAGGACGGGTTAGCGGTTCCTGAGCAGTCCTTC
CDR3aa: CSASQRKDGLAVPEQSF

j_gene: TRBJ2-7
d_gene: .
v_gene: TRBV20-1
abundance: large
len: 15
CDR3nt: TGCAGTGCTAGCCCCCCTAGCGCCCACTCCTACGAGCAGTACTTC
CDR3aa: CSASPPSAHSYEQYF

j_gene: TRBJ2-7
d_gene: TRBD2
v_gene: TRBV20-1
abundance: few
len: 16
CDR3nt: TGCAGTGCTCTCCTTCCCCTGGGACTAGCGACCTACGAGCAGTACTTC
CDR3aa: CSALLPLGLATYEQYF

j_gene: TRBJ2-7
d_gene: .
v_gene: TRBV20-1
abundance: .
len: 12
CDR3nt: TGCAGTGCCCCGCAGCTGACTTACGAGCAGTACTTC
CDR3aa: CSAPQLTYEQYF

j_gene: TRBJ2-7
d_gene: TRBD1
v_gene: TRBV30
abundance: large
len: 17
CDR3nt: TGTGCCTGGAGTCCAACCACGGGACAGGGGGATTCCTACGAGCAGTACTTC
CDR3aa: CAWSPTTGQGDSYEQYF

j_gene: TRBJ1-1
d_gene: .
v_gene: TRBV23-1
abundance: .
len: 13
CDR3nt: TGCGTCAGCAGCGAGGACAGTTACACTGAAGCTTTCTTT
CDR3aa: CVSSEDSYTEAFF

j_gene: TRBJ2-7
d_gene: TRBD2
v_gene: TRBV20-1
abundance: few
len: 14
CDR3nt: TGCAGTGCCGGGACTAGCGCGGAATACTACGAGCAGTACTTC
CDR3aa: CSAGTSAEYYEQYF

j_gene: TRBJ2-7
d_gene: TRBD2
v_gene: TRBV20-1
abundance: few
len: 15
CDR3nt: TGCAGTGCCCCCGGAAGCGGGGGGACTGTGTACGAGCAGTACTTC
CDR3aa: CSAPGSGGTVYEQYF

j_gene: TRBJ2-7
d_gene: .
v_gene: TRBV4-2
abundance: .
len: 16
CDR3nt: TGTGCCAGCAACCAAGATGGGGCAGGGTATAACGGGGAGCTGTACTTC
CDR3aa: CASNQDGAGYNGELYF

j_gene: TRBJ2-2
d_gene: .
v_gene: TRBV20-1
abundance: .
len: 10
CDR3nt: TGCAGTGCTAGCGCCCCGCAGCTGTTTTTT
CDR3aa: CSASAPQLFF

j_gene: TRBJ2-7
d_gene: .
v_gene: TRBV20-1
abundance: few
len: 14
CDR3nt: TGCAGTGCTAGGTCGAGCCAGGGGAGGGACGAGCAGTACTTC
CDR3aa: CSARSSQGRDEQYF

j_gene: TRBJ2-2
d_gene: .
v_gene: TRBV4-2
abundance: .
len: 15
CDR3nt: TGTGCCAGCAGCCAAGATGGGGCGGGGACCGGGGAGCTGTTTTTT
CDR3aa: CASSQDGAGTGELFF

j_gene: TRBJ2-7
d_gene: TRBD1
v_gene: TRBV20-1
abundance: .
len: 15
CDR3nt: TGCAGTGCCCCGGGACAGGGGGCGCTCTCCTACGAGCAGTACTTC
CDR3aa: CSAPGQGALSYEQYF

j_gene: TRBJ2-7
d_gene: TRBD2
v_gene: TRBV15
abundance: .
len: 14
CDR3nt: TGTGCCACCAGCCTTACTAGCGGATACTACGAGCAGTACTTC
CDR3aa: CATSLTSGYYEQYF

j_gene: TRBJ2-7
d_gene: TRBD2
v_gene: TRBV30
abundance: .
len: 15
CDR3nt: TGTGCCTGGAGTGTGACTAGCGGGGTTACCTACGAGCAGTACTTC
CDR3aa: CAWSVTSGVTYEQYF

j_gene: TRBJ2-7
d_gene: .
v_gene: TRBV20-1
abundance: .
len: 17
CDR3nt: TGCAGTGCTAGACAACGAAAGGACTCCTCATTCTACTACGAGCAGTACTTC
CDR3aa: CSARQRKDSSFYYEQYF

j_gene: TRBJ2-7
d_gene: TRBD1
v_gene: TRBV20-1
abundance: many
len: 15
CDR3nt: TGCAGTGCGCCCCTCCCGGGACAGGGCTCCTACGAGCAGTACTTC
CDR3aa: CSAPLPGQGSYEQYF

j_gene: TRBJ2-7
d_gene: .
v_gene: TRBV13
abundance: .
len: 21
CDR3nt: .
CDR3aa: CDSSFYICSAPGQGHSYEQYF

j_gene: TRBJ2-1
d_gene: TRBD2
v_gene: TRBV23-1
abundance: .
len: 13
CDR3nt: TGCGCCAGCAGTCCACGGGGGGACAATGAGCAGTTCTTC
CDR3aa: CASSPRGDNEQFF

j_gene: TRBJ2-7
d_gene: .
v_gene: TRBV27
abundance: .
len: 11
CDR3nt: TGTGGCAGCAGTTCCAACAGAGAAGCTTTCTTC
CDR3aa: CGSSSNREAFF

j_gene: TRBJ2-2
d_gene: .
v_gene: TRBV4-1
abundance: few
len: 16
CDR3nt: TGCGCCAGCAGCCCAGATGGGGCAGGGTATAACGGGGAGCTGTTTTTT
CDR3aa: CASSPDGAGYNGELFF

j_gene: TRBJ2-1
d_gene: TRBD2
v_gene: TRBV20-1
abundance: .
len: 18
CDR3nt: TGCAGTGCTAGAGTTAATCCCCTTGGCGGGCTAGCGGTTCCTGAGCAGTTCTTC
CDR3aa: CSARVNPLGGLAVPEQFF

j_gene: TRBJ2-7
d_gene: .
v_gene: TRBV20-1
abundance: .
len: 16
CDR3nt: TGCAGTGGCTCCAGCACTCCGGGAGCTCGCACCTACGAGCAGTACTTC
CDR3aa: CSGSSTPGARTYEQYF

j_gene: TRBJ2-7
d_gene: .
v_gene: TRBV4-1
abundance: .
len: 14
CDR3nt: TGCGCCAGCAGCCACCTACAGGGAGTCTACGAGCAGTACTTC
CDR3aa: CASSHLQGVYEQYF

j_gene: TRBJ2-7
d_gene: TRBD2
v_gene: TRBV11-2
abundance: .
len: 18
CDR3nt: TGTGCCAGCAGCCCCATCTCGTCACCTAGCGGGCATACCTACGAGCAGTACTTC
CDR3aa: CASSPISSPSGHTYEQYF

j_gene: TRBJ2-7
d_gene: .
v_gene: TRBV20-1
abundance: .
len: 12
CDR3nt: TGCAGTTTCCCGCAGCTGACTTACGAGCAGTACTTC
CDR3aa: CSFPQLTYEQYF

j_gene: TRBJ2-7
d_gene: TRBD1
v_gene: TRBV20-1
abundance: .
len: 14
CDR3nt: TGCAGTGCTAGTGGACAGGGCCATTCCTACGAGCAGTACTTC
CDR3aa: CSASGQGHSYEQYF